These 32 T cell receptor delta chains came from one sample sequenced in a study of gamma-delta T cells after stem cell transplantation. TCRdb called clones anew from the RT-PCR reads with CATT. The sample lists thousands of delta-chain clones, roughly 2.8% occurring once. The sample comprised gamma-delta T cells. The receptors come from a human donor. It is not recorded whose cells these are; they may come from a transplant donor.

Details on this clone: The TCRdb protein comes from a much larger clone and disagrees with this DNA's translation at residue 8, likely due to a read error; the protein given here is derived from the DNA. This sequence joins TRDV2 and TRDJ1; TRDD3 matches at 12 bases. CDR3 length: 17 amino acids. The V gene's germline CDR1 is GEAIGNYY and CDR2 EKD. Trimming took 0 bases from V and 9 from J; bases not matched to a gene: 13. CDR3 in amino acids: CACDTVQASWGIRELIF. CDR3 nucleotide sequence: TGTGCCTGTGACACCGTTCAGGCTTCCTGGGGGATACGAGAACTCATCTTT.

Only a few counts were recorded for this clone. With only one base between it and a far larger clone, this is likely a read error. V usage is TRDV2 and J usage is TRDJ2, with 9 bases that match TRDD3. The germline V gene encodes CDR1 GEAIGNYY and CDR2 EKD. There are 22 residues in the CDR3. The CDR3 region has the DNA TGTGCCTGTGACCCCGTACGTGGGGATACGCGCCAGAAGCAGGCTTTGACAGCACAACCCTTCTTT. It codes for CACDPVRGDTRQKQALTAQPFF.

In this sample, this clone is large (0.1 to 1%). The CDR3 bases are TGTGCCTGTGACAGACTGGGGGAGAAAACCAACACCGATAAACTCATCTTT. This translates into CACDRLGEKTNTDKLIF. The chain carries TRDV2 and TRDJ1; 9 bases fit TRDD3. There are 17 residues in the CDR3. Germline V CDR1 and CDR2: GEAIGNYY, EKD. V lost 2 bases, J lost 0 bases, and 9 bases stayed unmatched.

About this clone itself: TCRdb assigns this DNA the protein of a much larger clone, which departs from its translation at residue 11; this likely reflects a read error, and the protein shown comes from translating the DNA. The chain employs TRDV2 and TRDJ1; D might be TRDD3 (5 bases). Germline V gene data show CDR1 as GEAIGNYY and CDR2 as EKD. The CDR3 is 16 residues long. Trimming stripped 1 base from V and 4 bases from J, with 18 bases between. DNA of the CDR3: TGTGCCTGTGACACGGCAGGGATGAGGGAAAGCGATAAACTCATCTTT. It codes for CACDTAGMRESDKLIF.

By share, this clone counts as large. The same CDR3 can be traced to other DNA sequences in this sample. The J gene is TRDJ1, the V gene TRDV2; 9 nucleotides agree with TRDD3. With 3 bases clipped from V and 7 bases from J, the junction kept 14 bases outside the gene matches. This CDR3 has 16 residues. CDR1 is GEAIGNYY and CDR2 is EKD in the germline V gene. The CDR3 bases are TGTGCCTGTGACGGACTGGGGGAATGGTTACGTGGTAAACTCATCTTT. Translation gives CACDGLGEWLRGKLIF.

For this clone: A far larger clone lies a single base away; this is likely a read error. The chain joins TRDV2 to TRDJ1; 13 positions agree with TRDD3. The germline gives CDR1 GEAIGNYY, CDR2 EKD. The CDR3 has 21 amino acids. The CDR3 DNA reads TGTGCCTGTGACCCTCTCAGAAGCTTTACTGGGGGATACGCTTCCACCGAAAAACTCATCTTT. Residues: CACDPLRSFTGGYASTEKLIF.

This clone ranks as medium-sized. This rearrangement joins TRDV2 to TRDJ1, with a tentative D call TRDD3 (6 bases). CDR3 length: 18 amino acids. The germline V gene encodes CDR1 GEAIGNYY and CDR2 EKD. Trimming removed 0 bases from V and 0 bases from J, with 19 bases in between. CDR3 in DNA: TGTGCCTGTGACACCGTCGGGGATTTTGCTCCCCACACCGATAAACTCATCTTT. Its protein is CACDTVGDFAPHTDKLIF.

This clone has a handful of counts. The gene calls are TRDV2 and TRDJ1, with TRDD3 identical over 7 bases. Germline V gene sequence: CDR1 GEAIGNYY, CDR2 EKD. The CDR3 runs 16 residues. V shed 4 bases and J 0 bases; nucleotides not matched to a gene: 10. The CDR3 coding sequence is TGTGCCTGTGATGGCCTGGGGGCCCCAGACACCGATAAACTCATCTTT. Amino acid sequence: CACDGLGAPDTDKLIF.

Regarding this clone: A far larger clone is one nucleotide away, so this likely arose from a read error. The same CDR3 can be traced to other DNA sequences in this sample. The CDR3 sequence: CACDAVRTGGYGWADKLIF. The DNA of the CDR3 is TGTGCCTGTGACGCGGTCCGTACTGGGGGATACGGTTGGGCCGATAAACTCATCTTC. This rearrangement joins TRDV2 to TRDJ1, with TRDD3 matching over 13 bases. CDR1 and CDR2 (germline): GEAIGNYY, EKD. This CDR3 is built from 19 residues.

This clone showed up just a few times. This sequence is one base from a far larger clone and is likely a read error. The V gene is TRDV2, the J gene TRDJ1; D is ambiguous. Germline values: CDR1 GEAIGNYY, CDR2 EKD. This CDR3 region has 15 residues. The CDR3 region has the DNA TGTGCCCGTGACACCGTTGGAAGGTACACCGATAAACTCATCTTT. This translates into CARDTVGRYTDKLIF.

This clone showed up just a few times. The protein TCRdb lists belongs to a much larger clone and differs from this DNA's translation at residue 4, which points to a read error; the protein shown is made from the DNA. V is TRDV2 and J is TRDJ3; the D is unclear. This CDR3 has 18 amino acids. Trimming cost V 4 bases and J 1 base, with 16 bases left between them. CDR1 and CDR2 from the germline V gene are GEAIGNYY and EKD. CDR3 amino acids: CACDSVSGQSWDTRQMFF. The CDR3 DNA follows: TGTGCCTGTGATTCCGTATCCGGACAATCCTGGGACACCCGACAGATGTTTTTC.

This clone is large. Other DNA sequences in this specimen translate into the identical CDR3. J is TRDJ1 and V is TRDV2, with D tentatively TRDD3 (5 bases). Per germline, CDR1 GEAIGNYY and CDR2 EKD. Trimming left V 3 bases short and J 0 bases short, with 28 bases between. The CDR3 runs 20 residues. The CDR3 region is CACDSLASGDTVPYTDKLIF. CDR3 coding DNA: TGTGCCTGTGACTCCCTTGCGTCTGGCGATACAGTCCCCTACACCGATAAACTCATCTTT.

This clone came up a few times. Translating this DNA gives a protein that differs at residue 12 from the TCRdb one, which belongs to a much larger clone; a read error is likely, and the protein shown is this translation. This sequence joins TRDV2 and TRDJ1; TRDD3 aligns across 8 bases. This CDR3 contains 16 residues. CDR1 and CDR2 from the germline V gene are GEAIGNYY and EKD. In DNA, the CDR3 is TGTGCCTGTGATTTACTGGGGGCTCAGTACACCGGTAAACTCATCTTT. Translation gives CACDLLGAQYTGKLIF.

This clone rates as medium-sized. J is TRDJ1 and V is TRDV2, with D maybe TRDD3 (5 bases). This CDR3 has 18 amino acids. Per the germline V gene, CDR1 is GEAIGNYY and CDR2 is EKD. Trimming left V 0 bases short and J 1 base short, with 20 bases between. The DNA for the CDR3 is TGTGCCTGTGACACCGCAGCTAGGGGACCCCTTATCACCGATAAACTCATCTTT. Protein product: CACDTAARGPLITDKLIF.

The chain couples TRDV2 to TRDJ1; TRDD3 agrees at 13 bases. Per germline, CDR1 GEAIGNYY and CDR2 EKD. The CDR3 has 19 residues. V shed 1 base, J shed 2 bases, and the junction held 12 bases outside the gene matches. CDR3 DNA: TGTGCCTGTGACACAATTCCTCCTCTACTGGGGGATACGACCGATAAACTCATCTTT. Protein product: CACDTIPPLLGDTTDKLIF.

By share, this clone counts as large. This chain uses TRDV2 with TRDJ1; D is perhaps TRDD3 (5 bases). This CDR3 has 14 residues. Germline V gene data show CDR1 as GEAIGNYY and CDR2 as EKD. V lost 0 bases, J lost 2 bases, and 9 bases lay in between. The DNA for the CDR3 is TGTGCCTGTGACACCGTTACTGGAACCGATAAACTCATCTTT. This translates into CACDTVTGTDKLIF.

In its sample, this clone was seen a few times. This probably arose from a read error, given a far larger clone one base away. The sample carries other DNA sequences with the same CDR3. The genes are TRDV2 and TRDJ1; 9 bases align to TRDD2. CDR1 and CDR2 (germline): GEAIGNYY, EKD. The CDR3 loop spans 19 amino acids. V lost 3 bases to trimming and J lost 0 bases; unmatched junction nucleotides: 16. The CDR3 here is CACDSLPTELGSNTDKLIF. In nucleotides, the CDR3 is TGTGCCTGTGACTCCCTTCCTACTGAACTGGGGTCAAACACCGATAAACTCATCTTT.

Of note for this clone: A far bigger clonotype differs at one base, so this is likely a read error. Additional DNA sequences in this sample encode the identical CDR3. The chain uses TRDV2 and TRDJ1, with TRDD3 identical over 12 bases. CDR3 length: 20 amino acids. The V segment lost 0 bases and the J segment 2 bases; nucleotides outside the gene matches: 15. Germline CDR1 GEAIGNYY, CDR2 EKD. CDR3: CACDTVKLGDTRILTDKLIF. In nucleotides, the CDR3 is TGTGCCTGTGACACCGTTAAACTGGGGGATACACGTATCTTAACCGATAAACTCATCTTT.

Of note for this clone: TCRdb attributes to this sequence the protein of a much larger clone, which differs from the DNA translation at residue 4; a read error is likely, and the protein displayed is translated from the DNA. The chain recombines TRDV2 with TRDJ1, with 7 bases fitting TRDD3. The CDR3 covers 17 residues. Germline assignment: CDR1 GEAIGNYY and CDR2 EKD. The CDR3 region is CACGTVGFGDNSDKLIF. CDR3 coding DNA: TGTGCCTGTGGCACCGTGGGCTTTGGGGATAACAGCGATAAACTCATCTTT.

Regarding this clone: A far more abundant clone sits one base away, making this likely a read error. This CDR3 is also generated by other DNA sequences in the sample. The chain joins TRDV2 to TRDJ1, with 11 bases lining up with TRDD3. The CDR3 extends over 20 amino acids. With 6 bases clipped from V and 0 bases from J, the junction kept 20 bases outside the gene matches. Germline lookup yields CDR1 GEAIGNYY and CDR2 EKD. The CDR3 sequence: CACFRTPSNWGIFNTDKLIF. CDR3 in DNA: TGTGCCTGTTTCCGTACGCCCTCGAACTGGGGGATATTCAACACCGATAAACTCATCTTT.

This clone occurred a few times. This chain links TRDV2 with TRDJ1; 10 bases map to TRDD3. Losses at the gene ends were 0 bases for V and 3 bases for J; bases not matched to a gene: 9. Germline CDR1 is GEAIGNYY and CDR2 is EKD. This CDR3 has 17 residues. The CDR3 bases are TGTGCCTGTGACACCCTCCACCGTACTGGGGGATCCGATAAACTCATCTTT. Translation: CACDTLHRTGGSDKLIF.

This clone counts as large (0.1 to 1%). The V and J genes are TRDV2 and TRDJ1, with 9 positions matching TRDD3. The length of the CDR3 is 17 residues. Germline CDR1 GEAIGNYY, CDR2 EKD. V shed 3 bases, J shed 9 bases, and the junction held 19 bases outside the gene matches. CDR3 in DNA: TGTGCCTGTGACCGAATGGGGGATAAGTTAGAAGTTAAAGAACTCATCTTT. It translates to CACDRMGDKLEVKELIF.

Concerning this clone: The protein held in TCRdb is that of a much larger clone and does not match this DNA's translation at residue 3, likely because of a read error; the protein shown is translated from the DNA. This chain links TRDV2 with TRDJ1; D possibly corresponds to TRDD3 (6 bases). The CDR3 covers 18 residues. Per germline, CDR1 GEAIGNYY and CDR2 EKD. In nucleotides, the CDR3 is TGTGCCCGTGACCCTCTGGAAGAGGCTGGGGTAATCGCCGATAAACTCATCTTT. It translates to CARDPLEEAGVIADKLIF.

With respect to this clone: TCRdb lists the protein of a much larger clone for this DNA, which differs at residue 4, so this is likely a read error; the protein given here is translated from the DNA itself. The genes are TRDV2 and TRDJ1, with 12 nucleotides matching TRDD3. The germline gives CDR1 GEAIGNYY, CDR2 EKD. The CDR3 spans 19 residues. This CDR3 reads CACGTVVGGKGWGIRELIF. DNA of the CDR3: TGTGCCTGTGGCACCGTGGTCGGGGGCAAGGGCTGGGGGATACGCGAACTCATCTTT.

On this clone itself: It differs at one base from a far larger clone, so likely a read error. Other nucleotide sequences in the sample specify the same CDR3. The genes are TRDV2 and TRDJ1, with D tentatively TRDD3 (9 bases). In germline, CDR1 is GEAIGNYY, CDR2 EKD. Trimming took 0 bases from V and 2 from J, leaving 27 bases between them. There are 20 residues in the CDR3. CDR3 loop: CACDTLPTGDTRVGTDKLIF. CDR3 bases: TGTGCCTGTGACACCCTTCCTACGGGGGATACACGGGTGGGAACCGATAAACTCATCTTT.

Judged by abundance, this clone is large. The sample has other DNA sequences that encode this CDR3 too. V gene TRDV2 combines with J gene TRDJ1; TRDD3 agrees at 11 bases. V gave up 7 bases and J gave up 0 bases; unmatched junction bases: 15. Germline V gene data show CDR1 as GEAIGNYY and CDR2 as EKD. CDR3 length: 18 amino acids. CDR3 bases: TGTGCCTGCGACTCCTTACTGGGGGATATGCCCGACACCGATAAACTCATCTTT. This gives the protein CACDSLLGDMPDTDKLIF.

As to this clone: This may be a read error, as it is one base from a much larger clone. The same CDR3 is also encoded by other DNA sequences in this sample. The chain joins TRDV2 to TRDJ1, with 11 positions matching TRDD3. From germline, CDR1 is GEAIGNYY and CDR2 EKD. This CDR3 has 19 residues. With V trimmed by 3 bases and J by 2 bases, 16 bases remained unmatched. Here the CDR3 reads CACDSLLGDRSRGTDKLIF. DNA for the CDR3: TGTGCCTGTGACTCCTTACTGGGGGATAGATCCCGTGGTACCGATAAACTCATCTTT.

This clone showed up just a few times. A single base separates this from a much larger clone, so it may be a read error. This chain connects TRDV2 to TRDJ1, with 8 nucleotides matching TRDD3. CDR1 is GEAIGNYY, CDR2 EKD, per germline. The CDR3 covers 17 residues. Losses at the gene ends were 5 bases for V and 0 bases for J; bases not matched to a gene: 13. DNA of the CDR3: TGTGCCTGTGGCGCGATACTGGGGGCCTCGTACACCGATAAACTCATCTTT. Translated: CACGAILGASYTDKLIF.

Turning to this clone: Being one base from a much bigger clone, this may be a read error. Other DNA sequences in the same sample also yield this CDR3. The chain joins TRDV2 to TRDJ1; 8 bases align to TRDD3. Germline-derived CDR1 and CDR2 are GEAIGNYY and EKD. The CDR3 totals 19 residues. CDR3: CACDTVLGADPLNTDKLIF. The DNA for the CDR3 is TGCGCCTGTGACACCGTACTGGGGGCCGACCCCCTCAACACCGATAAACTCATCTTT.

This clone is large (0.1 to 1%) in the sample. Other DNA sequences from this sample encode an identical CDR3 as well. The chain employs TRDV2 and TRDJ3; 7 bases line up with TRDD3. Looked up from germline, CDR1 is GEAIGNYY and CDR2 is EKD. The CDR3 extends over 20 amino acids. V lost 0 bases to trimming and J lost 1 base; unmatched junction nucleotides: 11. CDR3 coding DNA: TGTGCCTGTGACACCGGTGCTTCTGGGGGTTATTCCTGGGACACCCGACAGATGTTTTTC. It encodes CACDTGASGGYSWDTRQMFF.

This clone was seen only a few times. A read error may be the cause here, since a much bigger clone is one base away. In nucleotides, the CDR3 is TGTGCCTGTGACAGACTGGGGGCGAAAACCAACACCGATAAACTCATCTTT. It yields the protein CACDRLGAKTNTDKLIF. This chain links TRDV2 with TRDJ1, with TRDD3 matching 8 bases. Germline V gene lookup returns CDR1 GEAIGNYY and CDR2 EKD. J was trimmed by 0 bases and V by 2 bases; bases with no gene match: 10. CDR3 length: 17 amino acids.

This clone occurred a few times. TCRdb's protein, taken from a much larger clone, differs from this DNA's translation at residue 3, likely owing to a read error; the protein displayed comes from the DNA. The chain carries TRDV2 and TRDJ3, with D uncertain. Germline CDR1 and CDR2: GEAIGNYY and EKD. The CDR3 runs to 18 residues. Here the CDR3 DNA reads TGTGCCCGTGACACCTTAAGTGGGAGTTCCTGGGACACCCGACAGATGTTTTTC. Translating gives CARDTLSGSSWDTRQMFF.